The entry below gives a single T cell receptor beta chain sequence along with its context. Its target is not known. The data derive from a study of T cells expressing NK-cell markers. Study observations and caveats: In a few donors, dominant clonotypes made up about 28.3-65% of CD3+CD56-NKG2C+ cells.

From its re-call of the 5' RACE reads, TCRdb lists each CDR3 protein once, without DNA. Its table records 250,000 to 300,000 distinct CDR3 sequences. Germline loops: CDR1 SGHRS, CDR2 YFSETQ. This CDR3 is 16 amino acids long. The chain joins TRBV5-1 to TRBJ2-1; as DNA is missing, the TRBD2 call by TCRdb cannot be tested. Sequencing used blood T cells: a sorted CD56 or NKG2C T cell subset, CD4+ or CD8+ T cells, or bulk PBMC T cells (not recorded which). This receptor was obtained from a woman aged 18-69 years in good health. The CDR3 spells CASSLFQAGEGNEQFF.